One and the same sample provided the 13 T cell receptor beta chains below, sequenced in a study of early T cells in non-severe SARS-CoV-2 infection. In TCRdb, the 5' RACE reads were re-called with MiXCR into one record per CDR3 protein. This repertoire shows tens of thousands of distinct CDR3 sequences, 8.9% found once; its top ten account for 17%. The specimen was whole blood. Receptors originate from an adult who was a healthcare worker with PCR-confirmed SARS-CoV-2 infection or an uninfected control (not recorded which).

Ten or more counts support this clonotype. This chain connects TRBV20-1 to TRBJ1-1; 9 positions match TRBD1. There are 13 residues in the CDR3. V gave up 6 bases and J gave up 10 bases; unmatched junction bases: 12. Germline CDR1 reads DFQATT; CDR2 reads SNEGSKA (reference sequence). CDR3 in DNA: TGCAGTGCAGATGGACAGGGGAGTAGTCTAGCTTTCTTT. Translating gives CSADGQGSSLAFF.

On this clonotype: A much larger clone lies a single base off, so this may be a read error. The gene calls are TRBV7-2 and TRBJ1-4, with D unresolved. Looked up from germline, CDR1 is SGHTA and CDR2 is FQGNSA. The CDR3 runs 16 residues. V was shortened by 5 bases and J by 0 bases, with 13 bases between the two germline ends. This chain's CDR3 is CASSPERQPTNEKLFF. The CDR3, as DNA: TGTGCCAGCAGCCCGGAGAGGCAACCAACTAATGAAAAACTGTTTTTT.

This clonotype has only a few counts. The rearrangement links TRBV6-2 or TRBV6-3 to TRBJ2-7, with 9 bases aligning to TRBD1. CDR1 and CDR2 from the germline V gene are MNHEY and SVGEGT. Unmatched junction bases numbered 15, after V lost 7 bases and J lost 5 bases. This CDR3 has 16 residues. This CDR3 reads CASTPLGTGITDEQYF. The CDR3 bases are TGTGCCAGCACCCCCCTCGGGACAGGGATTACGGACGAGCAGTACTTC.

V usage is TRBV7-3 and J usage is TRBJ2-1; no definite D call. The CDR3 totals 15 residues. V lost 2 bases to trimming and J lost 8 bases, with 16 bases between them. Germline values: CDR1 SGHTA, CDR2 FQGTGA. CDR3 DNA sequence: TGTGCCAGCAGCTTAGGCAGGAAAGGGTCCCATGAGCAGTTCTTC. This sequence encodes CASSLGRKGSHEQFF.

Many counts were recorded for this clonotype. The rearrangement joins TRBV19 to TRBJ2-3; possibly TRBD1 for D (6 bases). Trimming pared 2 bases from V and 4 bases from J, leaving 13 bases between. The CDR3 totals 15 residues. Germline V gives CDR1 LNHDA, CDR2 SQIVND (reference sequence). CDR3 amino acids: CASSILQQGADTQYF. CDR3 DNA sequence: TGTGCCAGTAGTATACTCCAACAGGGTGCAGATACGCAGTATTTT.

This clonotype has a count of ten or more. The chain couples TRBV29-1 to TRBJ2-1, with 8 nucleotides matching TRBD2. The V gene's germline CDR1 is SQVTM and CDR2 ANQGSEA. With 4 bases clipped from V and 6 bases from J, the junction kept 5 bases outside the gene matches. There are 13 residues in the CDR3. CDR3 bases: TGCAGCGTTGCCCAAACTAGCGGCAATGAGCAGTTCTTC. This translates into CSVAQTSGNEQFF.

This clonotype was seen a few times. The chain joins TRBV7-2 to TRBJ2-2; 8 positions agree with TRBD2. This CDR3 comprises 18 residues. Per the germline V gene, CDR1 is SGHTA and CDR2 is FQGNSA. V shed 6 bases, J shed 0 bases, and the junction held 12 bases outside the gene matches. The CDR3 DNA follows: TGTGCCAGCAGGAAAATAGCGGGACTTTTGACGAACACCGGGGAGCTGTTTTTT. This gives the protein CASRKIAGLLTNTGELFF.

V usage is TRBV11-1 and J usage is TRBJ2-7, with D perhaps matching TRBD1 (6 bases). CDR1 and CDR2 from the germline V gene are SGHAT and FQDESV (reference sequence). Deletions cut 8 bases from V and 2 bases from J, with 19 bases between. The CDR3 runs 15 residues. The CDR3 loop reads CASAHVTTGPYEQYF. CDR3 coding DNA: TGTGCCAGCGCCCACGTAACGACAGGTCCCTACGAGCAGTACTTC. Looking up the rest from reference TRBV11-1 and TRBJ2-7 gives the full variable domain: EAEVAQSPRYKITEKSQAVAFWCDPISGHATLYWYRQILGQGPELLVQFQDESVVDDSQLPKDRFSAERLKGVDSTLKIQPAELGDSAMYLCASAHVTTGPYEQYFGPGTRLTVT.

This clonotype was seen ten or more times. J is TRBJ1-5 and V is TRBV6-2 or TRBV6-3; D is unclear. This CDR3 is 17 amino acids long. V was cut by 4 bases and J by 6 bases, with 22 bases left in between. Germline assignment: CDR1 MNHEY and CDR2 SVGEGT. The CDR3: CASSSPSVGRFVQPQHF. DNA of the CDR3: TGTGCCAGCAGTTCCCCAAGCGTGGGCAGGTTTGTTCAGCCCCAGCATTTT.

This clonotype was observed a few times. The V and J genes are TRBV5-4 and TRBJ2-5, with no clear D. From germline, CDR1 is SGHNT and CDR2 YYREEE (reference sequence). The length of the CDR3 is 14 residues. Trimming took off 4 bases at V and 7 bases at J, with 17 bases between the two ends. DNA for the CDR3: TGTGCCAGCAGCCCTGTCCCGACTTGGGGGACCCAGTACTTC. This codes for CASSPVPTWGTQYF.

This clonotype was recorded a few times. V is TRBV7-2 and J is TRBJ2-7; 8 bases line up with TRBD2. The germline gives CDR1 SGHTA, CDR2 FQGNSA. Unmatched junction bases numbered 14, after V lost 7 bases and J lost 6 bases. There are 15 residues in the CDR3. Written as DNA, the CDR3 is TGTGCCAGCATCCCACTGGCGGGAGGTGGTTCCGAGCAGTACTTC. It codes for CASIPLAGGGSEQYF.

This clonotype was seen at least ten times. The J gene is TRBJ1-1, the V gene TRBV28; no clear D. V lost 7 bases and J 0 bases, leaving 3 bases between the germline ends. The CDR3 length is 11 residues. Germline loops: CDR1 MDHEN, CDR2 SYDVKM. CDR3 amino acids: CASTMNTEAFF. Here the CDR3 DNA reads TGTGCCAGCACGATGAACACTGAAGCTTTCTTT.

This clonotype occurred a few times. The chain uses TRBV11-1 and TRBJ1-1; 9 positions match TRBD1. V shed 5 bases, J shed 5 bases, and the junction held 3 bases outside the gene matches. CDR1 and CDR2 (germline): SGHAT, FQDESV (reference sequence). CDR3 length: 13 amino acids. CDR3 sequence (DNA): TGTGCCAGCAGCGGACAGGGGTGGACTGAAGCTTTCTTT. Translated: CASSGQGWTEAFF.